This TCR beta chain emerged from a study of early T cells in non-severe SARS-CoV-2 infection. Study background: Chains were unpaired, as sequencing was done on bulk RNA from unsorted whole blood.

Broader study findings: CD4 and private specificities were missed by VDJdb matching, which favored anti-spike CD8 responses.

This clonotype was picked up many times. Its target is not known. Unique molecular identifiers tagged individual cDNA molecules. TCRdb analysed the 5' RACE reads with MiXCR anew, one entry per CDR3 protein. This repertoire shows about 33,000 distinct CDR3 sequences, 5.5% to 6% found once; its top ten account for 10% to 15%. The CDR3 extends over 15 amino acids. With 0 bases removed from V and 4 bases from J, the gap between germline ends came to 10 bases. Germline V gene data show CDR1 as MNHEY and CDR2 as SMNVEV (reference sequence). This rearrangement joins TRBV27 to TRBJ2-1; D is ambiguous. The sample taken for sequencing was whole blood. This TCR was recovered from an adult who was a healthcare worker with PCR-confirmed SARS-CoV-2 infection or an uninfected control (not recorded which). Here the CDR3 DNA reads TGTGCCAGCAGTTTATCGGACCCCCGGTACAATGAGCAGTTCTTC. Its protein product is CASSLSDPRYNEQFF.